A selection of T cell receptor beta chains follows, all from one sample in a study of cytomegalovirus exposure and HLA in healthy donors. Libraries were prepared by immunoSEQ multiplex PCR; TCRdb keeps only in-frame clonotypes and omits some of them. This table has 250,000 to 350,000 clones, about 80% appearing once. The sequenced sample consisted of PBMCs. These receptor sequences come from a girl between 2 and 10 years old in good health and CMV-seronegative. Both conserved end residues are part of each CDR3. D genes are given only for firm matches. Clone sizes are given selectively: once, few, many, or a class where the clone is expanded.

j_call,v_call,d_call,clone_size,cdr3_nt,cdr3_aa
TRBJ2-5,TRBV9,.,.,TGTGCCAGCAGCGCTACTAGCAAAGAGACCCAGTACTTC,CASSATSKETQYF
TRBJ2-1,TRBV2,TRBD1,.,TGTGCCAGCAGTGGTCCGGGACAGAGGGGCGAGGGTGAGCAGTTCTTC,CASSGPGQRGEGEQFF
TRBJ1-1,TRBV7-2,.,.,TGTGCCAGCAGACGAGACCCGGGGGTCGCTGAAGCTTTCTTT,CASRRDPGVAEAFF
TRBJ2-4,TRBV29-1,.,.,TGCAGCGTTCGTCTAAATATAAACATTCAGTACTTC,CSVRLNINIQYF
TRBJ1-1,TRBV5-4,.,once,TGTGCCAGCAGCTTGGGCGGTCTTAACACTGAAGCTTTCTTT,CASSLGGLNTEAFF
TRBJ1-2,TRBV4-1,.,.,TGCGCCAGCAGCCAAGTGTCGGGGGGTGGCTACTATGGCTACACCTTC,CASSQVSGGGYYGYTF
TRBJ2-7,TRBV6-5,TRBD1,.,TGTGCCAGCAGTTTCACAGGGGTCGAGCAGTACTTC,CASSFTGVEQYF
TRBJ2-2,TRBV6-9,TRBD2,.,TGTGCCAGCAGAAGCCGGTGGAAGCGGGACCACACCGGGGAGCTGTTTTTT,CASRSRWKRDHTGELFF
TRBJ2-3,TRBV2,.,.,TGTGCCAGGGACTCCCCGGGTTCAGATACGCAGTATTTT,CARDSPGSDTQYF
TRBJ2-7,TRBV5-1,TRBD1,.,TGCGCCAGCAGCCGCGACGGGGGACAGGTCTCCTACGAGCAGTACTTC,CASSRDGGQVSYEQYF
TRBJ2-1,TRBV10-3,TRBD2,few,TGTGCCATCCGACTAGCGGGGGAGGGGGTACATAGTGAGCAGTTCTTC,CAIRLAGEGVHSEQFF
TRBJ2-1,TRBV9,TRBD2,once,TGTGCCAGCAGCGGGAGCGGGAACTCCTACAATGAGCAGTTCTTC,CASSGSGNSYNEQFF
TRBJ2-1,TRBV10-3,.,.,TGTGCCATCAGTGAGTCACTGCAGGGTGAGCAGTTCTTC,CAISESLQGEQFF
TRBJ1-5,TRBV27,.,.,TGTGCCAGCAGTTCCCAAAGGGGTGATCAGCCCCAGCATTTT,CASSSQRGDQPQHF
TRBJ2-4,TRBV28,TRBD2,once,TGTGCCAGCAGTTTCGTCCTAGCGGGAGAGGTTTACGGGCACATTCAGTACTTC,CASSFVLAGEVYGHIQYF
TRBJ1-5,TRBV4-1,.,.,TGCGCCAGCAGCCAAGAAGTTCGCCCGGTTAATCAGCCCCAGCATTTT,CASSQEVRPVNQPQHF
TRBJ1-2,TRBV6-5,TRBD1,.,TGTGCCAGCAGTTACTCGACAGGGGGCGGCTATGGCTACACCTTC,CASSYSTGGGYGYTF
TRBJ2-3,TRBV5-1,.,.,TGCGCCACCACACCGGGACTGGGCACAGATACGCAGTATTTT,CATTPGLGTDTQYF
TRBJ2-3,TRBV9,TRBD2,.,TGTGCCAGCAGCGTAGAAAGCGGGAGGCACACAGATACGCAGTATTTT,CASSVESGRHTDTQYF
TRBJ1-6,TRBV30,.,.,TGTGCCTGGTCTGTAATGAATTCACCCCTCCACTTT,CAWSVMNSPLHF
TRBJ2-5,TRBV28,TRBD2,.,TGTGCCAGCGCCCCAGCGGGGCTAGCGGAGACCCAGTACTTC,CASAPAGLAETQYF
TRBJ2-7,TRBV19,TRBD2,.,TGTGCCAGTCGCTTGACTAGCGGGAGCAGGTACGAGCAGTACTTC,CASRLTSGSRYEQYF
TRBJ1-2,TRBV28,.,few,TGTGCCAGCAGTTTATTAAGGATAGCCGACGCTTACTATGGCTACACCTTC,CASSLLRIADAYYGYTF
TRBJ2-6,TRBV7-9,TRBD1,.,TGTGCCAGCAGCTTAGGTCAGGGGGCGTCTGGGGCCAACGTCCTGACTTTC,CASSLGQGASGANVLTF
TRBJ2-1,TRBV2,.,few,TGTGCCAGCTTTAGGAGTGAGCAGTTCTTC,CASFRSEQFF
TRBJ2-3,TRBV5-1,TRBD2,few,TGCGCCAGCAGCCTAAATTTGGGTTCTAGCGGGGGCCGGAGCACAGATACGCAGTATTTT,CASSLNLGSSGGRSTDTQYF
TRBJ2-5,TRBV28,.,.,TGTGCCAGCAGTTGGTTCAACCTCGGGGAGACCCAGTACTTC,CASSWFNLGETQYF
TRBJ2-1,TRBV5-8,TRBD2,.,TGTGCCAGCAGCTCGGGACTAGCGGCCTACAATGAGCAGTTCTTC,CASSSGLAAYNEQFF
TRBJ2-1,TRBV29-1,.,.,TGCAGCGTTGGATACGTCGGGGATTTTGAGGGAGCTCTATTCCGCTACAATGAGCAGTTCTTC,CSVGYVGDFEGALFRYNEQFF
TRBJ1-2,TRBV19,.,.,TGTGCCAGTAGTATATGGGACAATAGATATGGCTACACCTTC,CASSIWDNRYGYTF
TRBJ2-1,TRBV15,TRBD2,few,TGTGCCACCAGCAGACGGTCGGGGACTAGCGGCTACAATGAGCAGTTCTTC,CATSRRSGTSGYNEQFF
TRBJ2-7,TRBV7-3,.,.,TGTGCCAGCAGCCTCACAGGTCTTAAGAGCCACGAGCAGTACTTC,CASSLTGLKSHEQYF
TRBJ1-1,TRBV7-9,.,.,TGTGCCAGCAGATGGGGGGGGTCTGAAGCTTTCTTT,CASRWGGSEAFF
TRBJ1-1,TRBV9,TRBD1,.,TGTGCCAGCAGTTATAGGGACAGGGGGAACACTGAAGCTTTCTTT,CASSYRDRGNTEAFF
TRBJ1-2,TRBV6-1,.,.,TGTGCCAGCACTACCACAGGGTACGATGGCTACACCTTC,CASTTTGYDGYTF
TRBJ2-1,TRBV5-1,TRBD1,.,TGCGCCAGCAGCTTGGGGACAGGGTATCGGAAGGGCTCCTACAATGAGCAGTTCTTC,CASSLGTGYRKGSYNEQFF
TRBJ2-3,TRBV6-6,.,.,TGTGCCAGCAGTTACTCGTGGGCCACAGATACGCAGTATTTT,CASSYSWATDTQYF
TRBJ2-7,TRBV7-2,.,few,TGTGCCAGCAGCACCGGGGACACCTACTACGAGCAGTACTTC,CASSTGDTYYEQYF
TRBJ1-3,TRBV2,TRBD1,.,TGTGCCAGCAGTGCAGGGGGCCTTTCTGGAAACACCATATATTTT,CASSAGGLSGNTIYF
TRBJ2-2,TRBV14,TRBD1,once,TGTGCCAGCAGCCAAGTAAGGACAGGGGGCGGACACGGGGAGCTGTTTTTT,CASSQVRTGGGHGELFF
TRBJ1-6,TRBV28,TRBD1,.,TGTGCCAGCAGTCAAGGGACAGGGAATTCACCCCTCCACTTT,CASSQGTGNSPLHF
TRBJ1-4,TRBV6-5,.,few,TGTGCCAGCACCAACCGCCGGGGTACTAATGAAAAACTGTTTTTT,CASTNRRGTNEKLFF
TRBJ1-2,TRBV5-4,.,.,TGTGCCAGCAGCCATCCTGTGACAGGTACATCGCCCTATGGCTACACCTTC,CASSHPVTGTSPYGYTF
TRBJ2-6,TRBV19,.,.,TGTGCCAGTAGTATAGGGAGCTCTGGGGCCAACGTCCTGACTTTC,CASSIGSSGANVLTF
TRBJ2-3,TRBV2,.,few,TGTGCCAGCATTGCAGTAAGTCGCACAGATACGCAGTATTTT,CASIAVSRTDTQYF
TRBJ2-3,TRBV6-6,TRBD2,.,TGTGCCAGCAGGCCGACTAGCGGGAGAACAGATACGCAGTATTTT,CASRPTSGRTDTQYF
TRBJ2-7,TRBV4-1,.,.,TGCGCCAGCAGCCAAGATCGCGGAAGTTACGAGCAGTACTTC,CASSQDRGSYEQYF
TRBJ1-2,TRBV10-3,.,few,TGTGCCATCAGTGAGTTTACAGGCAACTATGGCTACACCTTC,CAISEFTGNYGYTF